This passage covers 4 T cell receptor beta chains from one sample sequenced in a study of blood T cell repertoires in COVID-19. Profiled with immunoSEQ multiplex PCR; TCRdb holds only in-frame clones, not every one. This table has 300,000 to 350,000 clones, 80% to 90% appearing once. The sequenced sample consisted of PBMCs or T cells enriched from blood (not recorded which). Receptor source: a woman aged 35 to 49 with acute COVID-19.

V usage is TRBV5-1 and J usage is TRBJ2-5; D is unresolved. V was pared by 0 bases and J by 1 base, with 10 bases between. Germline lookup yields CDR1 SGHRS and CDR2 YFSETQ. There are 15 residues in the CDR3. CDR3 nucleotide sequence: TGCGCCAGCAGCTTGGGCTGGGCAGCCCAAGAGACCCAGTACTTC. Protein product: CASSLGWAAQETQYF.

The chain carries TRBV12-3 or TRBV12-4 and TRBJ2-1, with TRBD1 matching 8 bases. The junction had 8 bases not matched to a gene; V was cut back by 4 bases and J by 15 bases. The CDR3 is 12 amino acids. The CDR3 loop is CASSSDRANWFF. CDR3 bases: TGTGCCAGCAGTTCGGACAGGGCAAATTGGTTCTTC.

V is TRBV18 and J is TRBJ1-1; D not resolved. The CDR3 is 15 residues long. Germline-derived CDR1 and CDR2 are KGHSH and LQKENI. Trimming left V 2 bases short and J 1 base short, with 11 bases between. As DNA, the CDR3 is TGTGCCAGCTCACCAACGTCGAGAGGGAACACTGAAGCTTTCTTT. As protein: CASSPTSRGNTEAFF.

The chain carries TRBV7-8 and TRBJ1-2; 8 nucleotides agree with TRBD1. CDR1 SGHVS and CDR2 FQNEAQ come from the germline V gene. The CDR3 consists of 17 residues. Unmatched junction bases numbered 14, after V lost 5 bases and J lost 3 bases. This chain's CDR3 is CASSQLNIRGRDYGYTF. CDR3 DNA sequence: TGTGCCAGCAGCCAGCTTAATATCAGGGGGCGTGACTATGGCTACACCTTC.